These 21 T cell receptor beta chains were all obtained from the same sample, sequenced in a study of regulatory T cells in long-lasting Graves disease. Time point specified: persistent/refractory GD, antithyroid drugs over 5 years with positive TRAb. From PBMCs, RNA was extracted and then used to make the TCR library. Construction of TCR beta libraries relied on iRepertoire HTBI primers and on Arm-PCR targeting CDR3 regions. TCRdb independently ran MiXCR on the multiplex PCR reads; one entry per CDR3 protein. Here the sample spans a few hundred thousand distinct CDR3 sequences, roughly 23% being singletons. Sequenced material: peripheral blood mononuclear cells (PBMCs), taken when the disease was refractory, from a patient treated with antithyroid drugs. The receptor source for this set is a female donor with Graves disease.

The chain couples TRBV2 to TRBJ1-1, with D hard to call. With 7 bases removed from V and 4 bases from J, the gap between germline ends came to 16 bases. This CDR3 comprises 14 residues. Germline lookup yields CDR1 SNHLY and CDR2 FYNNEI. DNA of the CDR3: TGTGCCAGCACCCGGGAAGGGTTGAGCACTGAAGCTTTCTTT. This translates into CASTREGLSTEAFF.

Details on this clonotype: A read error is possible here, since a much larger clone lies one base away. The chain links TRBV6-2 or TRBV6-3 to TRBJ2-2, with 7 nucleotides matching TRBD1. CDR1 and CDR2 (germline): MNHEY, SVGEGT. Losses at the gene ends were 6 bases for V and 0 bases for J; bases not matched to a gene: 4. This CDR3 has 15 amino acids. The CDR3, as DNA: TGTGCCAGCAGGAAGGACAGGTCGAACACCGGGGAGCTGTTTTTT. Its protein is CASRKDRSNTGELFF.

The rearrangement links TRBV5-6 to TRBJ2-7, with 7 bases lining up with TRBD1. V dropped 3 bases and J dropped 2; count of bases not matched to a gene: 11. Germline lookup yields CDR1 SGHDT and CDR2 YYEEEE. The CDR3 has 16 amino acids. The CDR3 region has the DNA TGTGCCAGCAGCTCGGGACAGAGCGATATTCCCTACGAGCAGTACTTC. Translation gives CASSSGQSDIPYEQYF. Complete variable domain (other parts from reference TRBV5-6 and TRBJ2-7): DAGVTQSPTHLIKTRGQQVTLRCSPKSGHDTVSWYQQALGQGPQFIFQYYEEEERQRGNFPDRFSGHQFPNYSSELNVNALLLGDSALYLCASSSGQSDIPYEQYFGPGTRLTVT.

This sequence joins TRBV10-3 and TRBJ2-5; 8 bases are a match to TRBD2. Germline V gene sequence: CDR1 ENHRY, CDR2 SYGVKD. V dropped 7 bases and J dropped 0; count of bases not matched to a gene: 16. There are 18 residues in the CDR3. As DNA, the CDR3 is TGTGCCATCACCCGGGAGGGGACCCCCTTGGGGTACCAAGAGACCCAGTACTTC. Encoded protein: CAITREGTPLGYQETQYF.

The table lists this clonotype with many counts. CDR3 region: CASKDRTYEQYF. The CDR3 bases are TGTGCCAGTAAGGACAGAACCTACGAGCAGTACTTC. The chain is built from TRBV2 and TRBJ2-7; the D gene is possibly TRBD1 (6 bases). Trimming pared 9 bases from V and 2 bases from J, leaving 11 bases between. Germline CDR1 reads SNHLY; CDR2 reads FYNNEI. The CDR3 runs to 12 residues.

The table lists this clonotype with a few counts. The V call is TRBV6-5, the J call TRBJ1-1; D unclear. Germline loops: CDR1 MNHEY, CDR2 SVGAGI. This CDR3 has 13 residues. With 2 bases removed from V and 6 bases from J, the gap between germline ends came to 10 bases. CDR3 coding DNA: TGTGCCAGCAGTTACGGAGACACTGCTGAAGCTTTCTTT. It yields the protein CASSYGDTAEAFF.

This clonotype was recorded once. This may come from a read error, since a much larger clone is one base off. The chain links TRBV2 to TRBJ2-2; a possible D gene is TRBD2 (5 bases). The germline V gene encodes CDR1 SNHLY and CDR2 FYNNEI. CDR3 length equals 13 residues. As DNA, the CDR3 is TGTGCCAGCAGTGACAGTTTAACCGGGGAGCCGTTTTTT. As protein: CASSDSLTGEPFF.

This clonotype was recorded at least ten times. The chain joins TRBV7-2 to TRBJ2-7; D unclear. This CDR3 is 15 amino acids long. Trimming stripped 1 base from V and 0 bases from J, with 10 bases between. CDR1 is SGHTA, CDR2 FQGNSA, per germline. This chain's CDR3 is CASSLGGGNSYEQYF. The CDR3 DNA sequence: TGTGCCAGCAGCTTAGGTGGCGGTAACTCCTACGAGCAGTACTTC.

This clonotype has a count of ten or more. The chain employs TRBV9 and TRBJ2-5; D may be TRBD1 or TRBD2 (6 bases each). This CDR3 has 15 residues. Germline V gives CDR1 SGDLS, CDR2 YYNGEE. V was pared by 0 bases and J by 5 bases, with 14 bases between. CDR3 sequence reads: CASSVEGGEGETQYF. In DNA form, the CDR3 reads TGTGCCAGCAGCGTAGAGGGGGGCGAGGGGGAGACCCAGTACTTC.

This clonotype was counted once. This chain links TRBV18 with TRBJ1-2; D gene uncertain. The CDR3 loop spans 14 amino acids. V was clipped by 2 bases and J by 1 base, with 8 bases between them. The germline CDR1 and CDR2 sequences are KGHSH and LQKENI. CDR3 in amino acids: CASSPVSDNYGYTF. CDR3 nucleotide sequence: TGTGCCAGCTCACCAGTTTCGGATAACTATGGCTACACCTTC.

This clonotype was observed a handful of times. The chain carries TRBV11-1 and TRBJ2-2; 7 bases agree with TRBD2. The CDR3 is 15 residues long. The ends lost 5 bases at V and 1 base at J; junction bases unmatched: 4. Per the germline V gene, CDR1 is SGHAT and CDR2 is FQDESV (reference sequence). The CDR3 sequence is CASSNRGENTGELFF. CDR3 DNA: TGTGCCAGCAGCAACCGGGGGGAGAACACCGGGGAGCTGTTTTTT.

In regard to this clonotype: This sequence may be a read error, since a much larger clone differs from it by one base. A read error is likely, as this CDR3 ends without the conserved phenylalanine or tryptophan. The chain combines TRBV28 with TRBJ1-2, with D unclear. CDR3 size: 13 residues. Germline V lookup: CDR1 MDHEN, CDR2 SYDVKM. The V and J ends lost 2 bases and 6 bases respectively, with 10 bases between them. The CDR3 DNA reads as TGTGCCAGCAGTTTAAATACGGGCCATGGCTACACCCTC. Its translation: CASSLNTGHGYTL.

Ten or more counts support this clonotype. The chain links TRBV7-6 to TRBJ1-6; D remains unclear. Trimming stripped 1 base from V and 2 bases from J, with 6 bases between. This CDR3 contains 15 residues. Germline V CDR1 and CDR2: SGHVS, FNYEAQ. The CDR3 bases are TGTGCCAGCAGCTTAGAACAGACCTATAATTCACCCCTCCACTTT. The encoded protein is CASSLEQTYNSPLHF.

About this clonotype: With a much larger clone just one base away, this may be a read error. The V and J genes are TRBV6-2 or TRBV6-3 and TRBJ1-5; the match to TRBD1 covers 7 bases. CDR3 length: 17 amino acids. Germline CDR1 reads MNHEY; CDR2 reads SVGEGT. In nucleotides, the CDR3 is TGTGCCAGCAGTTCCGACAGGGTGGGGGATTTGAATCAGCCCCGGCATTTT. Protein sequence: CASSSDRVGDLNQPRHF.

About this clonotype: A read error is possible here, since a much larger clone lies one base away. The V gene is TRBV2, the J gene TRBJ2-2; D is unclear. Trimming took 7 bases from V and 0 from J, leaving 9 bases between them. This CDR3 region has 14 residues. Germline assignment: CDR1 SNHLY and CDR2 FYNNEI. The CDR3 DNA is TGTGCCAGCAACAGACGGACGAACACCGGGGAGCTGTTTTTT. As protein: CASNRRTNTGELFF.

This clonotype was recorded many times. The V call is TRBV2, the J call TRBJ1-6; the D gene is possibly TRBD1 (5 bases). CDR1 is SNHLY and CDR2 is FYNNEI in the germline V gene. The CDR3 is 13 amino acids. Trimming pared 4 bases from V and 10 bases from J, leaving 11 bases between. The CDR3 is CASSARVGSPLHF. The CDR3 DNA is TGTGCCAGCAGTGCCAGGGTGGGGTCACCCCTCCACTTT.

The V gene is TRBV4-3, the J gene TRBJ1-2; D unresolved. This CDR3 contains 15 residues. Germline CDR1 reads LGHNA; CDR2 reads YSLEER. With 0 bases removed from V and 8 bases from J, the gap between germline ends came to 16 bases. In DNA form, the CDR3 reads TGCGCCAGCAGCCAAGATTCCTCCACTTGGAGCGGCTACACCTTC. Its translation is CASSQDSSTWSGYTF.

This clonotype has just one count. The rearrangement uses TRBV11-3 and TRBJ2-3; D remains unclear. The V end lost 2 bases, the J end lost 4 bases, and 10 bases lay between the germline ends. This CDR3 spans 14 amino acids. Germline V lookup: CDR1 SGHNT, CDR2 YENEEA. CDR3 sequence: CASSLSPAPDTQYF. Written as DNA, the CDR3 is TGTGCCAGCAGCTTATCTCCAGCCCCAGATACGCAGTATTTT.

The rearrangement links TRBV7-9 to TRBJ2-5, with TRBD1 as a possible D gene (6 bases). Germline V gene lookup returns CDR1 SEHNR and CDR2 FQNEAQ (reference sequence). V lost 0 bases and J 2 bases, leaving 10 bases between the germline ends. The length of the CDR3 is 15 residues. CDR3 nucleotides: TGTGCCAGCAGCTTAGCCCGGACAGCTCAAGAGACCCAGTACTTC. Translated: CASSLARTAQETQYF.

The CDR3 DNA is TGTGCCAGCAGTCCCGGGAACTCCTACGAGCAGTACTTC. It codes for CASSPGNSYEQYF. V is TRBV7-3 and J is TRBJ2-7; D is possibly TRBD2 (5 bases). Germline assignment: CDR1 SGHTA and CDR2 FQGTGA. The germline V and J ends were trimmed by 6 bases and 0 bases, with 9 bases remaining between them. The CDR3 sequence is 13 residues long.

In the case of this clonotype: A much larger clone lies one base from this, so it may be a read error. This chain uses TRBV6-1 with TRBJ2-7, with 11 bases identical to TRBD2. Germline CDR1 and CDR2: MNHNS and SASEGT. After removal of 5 bases from V and 5 bases from J, the junction contained 14 bases not matched to a gene. The CDR3 totals 17 residues. CDR3 sequence reads: CASSPKPSGRPPDEQYF. Here the CDR3 DNA reads TGTGCCAGCAGTCCGAAGCCTAGCGGGAGGCCTCCGGACGAGCAGTACTTC.